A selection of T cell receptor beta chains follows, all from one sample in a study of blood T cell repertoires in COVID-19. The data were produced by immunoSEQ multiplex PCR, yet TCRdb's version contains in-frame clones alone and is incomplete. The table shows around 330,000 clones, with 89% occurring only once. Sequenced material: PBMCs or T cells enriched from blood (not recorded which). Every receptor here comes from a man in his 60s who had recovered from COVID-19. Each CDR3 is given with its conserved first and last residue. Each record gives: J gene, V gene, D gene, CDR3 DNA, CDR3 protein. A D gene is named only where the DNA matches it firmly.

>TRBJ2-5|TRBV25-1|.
TGTGCCAGCAGTGAATTGGCAGCCCCGGGAGAGACCCAGTACTTC
CASSELAAPGETQYF
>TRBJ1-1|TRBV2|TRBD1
TGTGCCAGCAGCCCCGGACAGGGCTTCACTGAAGCTTTCTTT
CASSPGQGFTEAFF
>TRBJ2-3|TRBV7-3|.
TGTGCCAGCAGCCCATGGGAGGAAGATACGCAGTATTTT
CASSPWEEDTQYF
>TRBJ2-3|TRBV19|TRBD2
TGTGCCAGTAGTACGGGGACTAGCGGGAGGCCTAAAGATACGCAGTATTTT
CASSTGTSGRPKDTQYF
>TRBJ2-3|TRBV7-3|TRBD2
TGTGCCAGCAGCTTGGGGGCGGGAGGGGTAGATACGCAGTATTTT
CASSLGAGGVDTQYF
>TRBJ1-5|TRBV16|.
TGTGCCAGCAGCCCCCAGGCGGGGGTTCAGCCCCAGCATTTT
CASSPQAGVQPQHF
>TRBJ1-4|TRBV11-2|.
TGTGCCAGCAGCCAAGACCGAGGGGAAAAACTGTTTTTT
CASSQDRGEKLFF
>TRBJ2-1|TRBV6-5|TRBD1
TGTGCCAGCAGTACGGACAGGGGCGATGAGCAGTTCTTC
CASSTDRGDEQFF
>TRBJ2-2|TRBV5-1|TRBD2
TGCGCCAGCAGCTTGGTTCCTAGCGGGAGTGGTCGCACCGGGGAGCTGTTTTTT
CASSLVPSGSGRTGELFF
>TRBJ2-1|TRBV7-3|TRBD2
TGTGCCAGCAGCTTTAAAGGTAGCGGGAGAGTTGACCCAAATGAGCAGTTCTTC
CASSFKGSGRVDPNEQFF
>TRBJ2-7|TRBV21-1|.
TGTGCCAGCAGCCCGCTGGGGGGAGAACCTTTCTACGAGCAGTACTTC
CASSPLGGEPFYEQYF
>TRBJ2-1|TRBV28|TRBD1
TGTGCCAGCAGTTCTTACGGACAGGGGGCAAATAATGAGCAGTTCTTC
CASSSYGQGANNEQFF
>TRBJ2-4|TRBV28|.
TGTGCCAGCAGCCGAGCGGAAAGCACAGCCAAAAACATTCAGTACTTC
CASSRAESTAKNIQYF
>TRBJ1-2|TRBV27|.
TGTGCCAGCAGTTTAGGGGGGGCCCTCTATGGCTACACCTTC
CASSLGGALYGYTF
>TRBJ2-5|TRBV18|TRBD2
TGTGCCAGCTCACCAACTAGCGGGGGAGAGACCCAGTACTTC
CASSPTSGGETQYF
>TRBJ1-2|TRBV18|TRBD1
TGTGCCAGCTCACGGGGACAGGGTGACTATGGCTACACCTTC
CASSRGQGDYGYTF
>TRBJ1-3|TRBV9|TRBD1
TGTGCCAGCAGCAACCGGGACAGGGACTCCGGAAACACCATATATTTT
CASSNRDRDSGNTIYF
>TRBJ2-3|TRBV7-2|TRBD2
TGTGCCAGCAGCTTTCCCGGGACTAGCGGCACAGATACGCAGTATTTT
CASSFPGTSGTDTQYF